This TCR beta chain was sequenced during a study of T cells in tuberculosis. CDR3 length: 14 amino acids. Per germline, CDR1 MNHNY and CDR2 SVGAGI (reference sequence). The V segment lost 8 bases and the J segment 6 bases; nucleotides outside the gene matches: 9. Overall study findings and caveats: Smaller alpha distances in active tuberculosis partly reflected shorter CDR3-alpha lengths. Active tuberculosis TCR-alpha repertoires lay closer to GMM-specific TCRs than IGRA-negative controls, suggesting clonal expansion.

On this clone: Its antigen is unidentified.

Libraries were prepared by immunoSEQ multiplex PCR; TCRdb keeps only in-frame clonotypes and omits some of them. This table holds roughly 44,000 clones, 90% to 95% found once. V usage is TRBV6-6 and J usage is TRBJ2-3, with TRBD2 identical over 9 bases. This receptor was taken from a donor aged 10-30 years with latent tuberculosis or without tuberculosis infection. The sequenced material came from PBMCs. CDR3 sequence (DNA): TGTGCCAGCGAGATTAGCGGGAGTGTTGATACGCAGTATTTT. Residues: CASEISGSVDTQYF.